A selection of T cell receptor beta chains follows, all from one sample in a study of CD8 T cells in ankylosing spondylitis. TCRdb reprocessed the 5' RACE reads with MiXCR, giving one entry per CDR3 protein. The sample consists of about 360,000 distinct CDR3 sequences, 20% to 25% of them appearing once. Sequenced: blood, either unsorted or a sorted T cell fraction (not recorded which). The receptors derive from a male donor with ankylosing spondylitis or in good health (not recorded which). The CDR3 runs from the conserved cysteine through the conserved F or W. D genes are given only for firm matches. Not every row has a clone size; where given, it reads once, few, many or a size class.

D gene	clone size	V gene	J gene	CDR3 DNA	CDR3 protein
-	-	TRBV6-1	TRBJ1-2	TGTGCCAGCGCGGACAGACTTTTCTCTAACTATGGCTACACCTTC	CASADRLFSNYGYTF
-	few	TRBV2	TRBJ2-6	TGTGCCATTACCGGACGGCCGGCCAACGTCCTGACTTTC	CAITGRPANVLTF
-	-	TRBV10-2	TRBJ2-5	TGCGCCAGCAGTGAGTTGGCTACCCCAGAGACCCAGTACTTC	CASSELATPETQYF
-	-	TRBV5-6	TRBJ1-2	TGTGCCAGCAGCTTTTTCGAAGGGGGTGATGGCTACACCTTC	CASSFFEGGDGYTF
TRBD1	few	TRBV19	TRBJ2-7	TGTGCCAGTAGCCCTTTACAGGGGGCCTCCTACGAGCAGTACTTC	CASSPLQGASYEQYF
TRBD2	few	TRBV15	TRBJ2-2	TGTGCCACCAGCAGCGCGACTAGCGGGGGGGGTGCGAACACCGGGGAGCTGTTTTTT	CATSSATSGGGANTGELFF
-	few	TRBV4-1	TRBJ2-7	TGCGCCAGCAGTGAACGTGATGTCGCCTACGAGCAGTACTTC	CASSERDVAYEQYF
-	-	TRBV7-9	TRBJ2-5	TGTGCCAGCAGCTCCCGCTTGGCTGGGTCGACAGAGACCCAGTACTTC	CASSSRLAGSTETQYF
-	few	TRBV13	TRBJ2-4	TGTGCCAGCAGCTACACAGGGACCTCCAAAAACATTCAGTACTTC	CASSYTGTSKNIQYF
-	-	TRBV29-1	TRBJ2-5	TGCAGCGCCCACGGCCAAATCCAAGAGACCCAGTACTTC	CSAHGQIQETQYF
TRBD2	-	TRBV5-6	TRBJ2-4	TGTGCCAGCAGCTTGGTCGGCGGGGGAGTAGTTAACATTCAGTACTTC	CASSLVGGGVVNIQYF
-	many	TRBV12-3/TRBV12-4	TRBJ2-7	TGTGCCAGCAGTTTACAGCTTACCGGCTCCTACGAGCAGTACTTC	CASSLQLTGSYEQYF
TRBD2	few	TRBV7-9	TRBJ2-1	TGTGCCAGCAGCCTAGCGGGGGCCACCTACAATGAGCAGTTCTTC	CASSLAGATYNEQFF
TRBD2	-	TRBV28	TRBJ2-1	TGTGCCAGCAGTTTAAGGAGGGGGACTAGCGGGGGTAATGAGCAGTTCTTC	CASSLRRGTSGGNEQFF
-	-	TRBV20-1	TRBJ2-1	TGCAGTGCTAGAGATCTAGGCTCCTACAATGAGCAGTTCTTC	CSARDLGSYNEQFF
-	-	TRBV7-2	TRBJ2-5	TGTGCCAGCAGCTCCTACGTTATCGGGGCATGGGAGACCCAGTACTTC	CASSSYVIGAWETQYF
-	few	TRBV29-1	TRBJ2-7	TGCAGCGTTGAAGATCGGCAAACATCCTACGAGCAGTACTTC	CSVEDRQTSYEQYF
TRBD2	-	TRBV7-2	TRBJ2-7	TGTGCCAGCAGCTTAATTTGGGGACTAGACTACGAGCAGTACTTC	CASSLIWGLDYEQYF
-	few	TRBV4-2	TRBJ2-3	TGTGCCAGCAGCCAAGAATGGGACTGGGGGTTTGGAGATACGCAGTATTTT	CASSQEWDWGFGDTQYF
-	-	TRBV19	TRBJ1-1	TGTGCCAGTAGTATAGACTTGAACACTGAAGCTTTCTTT	CASSIDLNTEAFF
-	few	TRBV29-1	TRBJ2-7	TGCAGCGTTGTTGAAAGGAGCGTATACGAGCAGTACTTC	CSVVERSVYEQYF
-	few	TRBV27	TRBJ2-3	TGTGCCAGCAGTTGGGGCCCCGTGGGCACAGATACGCAGTATTTT	CASSWGPVGTDTQYF
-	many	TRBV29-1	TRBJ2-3	TGCAGCGTTGACGGGCAGGTCAACACAGATACGCAGTATTTT	CSVDGQVNTDTQYF
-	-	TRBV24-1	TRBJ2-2	TGTGCCACCAGCCCCGGGGCCGGGGAGCTGTTTTTT	CATSPGAGELFF
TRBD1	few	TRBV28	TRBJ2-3	TGTGCCAGCAGTTTATCCGCCAGGGGGCTAAGCACAGATACGCAGTATTTT	CASSLSARGLSTDTQYF
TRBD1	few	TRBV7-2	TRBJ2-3	TGTGCCAGCAGCCCGGACCGGGACAGGGCCACAGATACGCAGTATTTT	CASSPDRDRATDTQYF
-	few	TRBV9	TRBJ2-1	TGTGCCAGCAGCGTAGGAGAGACTACATACAATGAGCAGTTCTTC	CASSVGETTYNEQFF
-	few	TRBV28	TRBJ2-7	TGTGCCAGCGGCCGCGACGAGCAGTACTTC	CASGRDEQYF
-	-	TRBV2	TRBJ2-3	TGTGCCAGCAGTGAAGCATGGGATACGCAGTATTTT	CASSEAWDTQYF
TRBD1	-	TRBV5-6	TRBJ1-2	TGTGCCAGCAGTCCTGGAGGAGGGGGCGGCTATGGCTACACCTTC	CASSPGGGGGYGYTF
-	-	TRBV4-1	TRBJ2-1	TGCGCCAGCAGCCAAGATTTTGACAGTACGAATGAGCAGTTCTTC	CASSQDFDSTNEQFF
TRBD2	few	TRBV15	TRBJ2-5	TGTGCCACCAGCAGAGATTTGCCTAGCGGATTACAAGAGACCCAGTACTTC	CATSRDLPSGLQETQYF
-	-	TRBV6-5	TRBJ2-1	TGTGCCAGCAGTTACTCGACCGGGGGAAGCTACAATGAGCAGTTCTTC	CASSYSTGGSYNEQFF
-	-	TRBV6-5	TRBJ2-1	TGTGCCAGCAGTTCGGGTGGGCTATACAATGAGCAGTTCTTC	CASSSGGLYNEQFF
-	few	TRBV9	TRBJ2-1	TGTGCCAGCAGCGTAAGGGCCCTTGCTGAGCAGTTCTTC	CASSVRALAEQFF
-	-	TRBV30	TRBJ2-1	TGTGCCTGGAGAGAAAGGGTCCCAGGGTCGGTCCATGAGCAGTTCTTC	CAWRERVPGSVHEQFF
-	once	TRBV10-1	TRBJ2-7	TGCGCCAGCAGTGAGTACGGGCTCGGCTACGAGCAGTACTTC	CASSEYGLGYEQYF
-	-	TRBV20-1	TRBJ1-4	TGCAGTGCTAGAGACAGGGGATTTGAAAAACTGTTTTTT	CSARDRGFEKLFF
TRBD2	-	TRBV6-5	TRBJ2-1	TGTGCCAGCAGTTACACCGCACTAGCGGCCTACAATGAGCAGTTCTTC	CASSYTALAAYNEQFF
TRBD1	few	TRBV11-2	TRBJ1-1	TGTGCCAGCAGCCCAAGGACAGGGGAGAACACTGAAGCTTTCTTT	CASSPRTGENTEAFF
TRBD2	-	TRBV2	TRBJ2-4	TGTGCCAGCAATCCGGGACTAGCGGGGGGGGCCATAGGCAAAAACATTCAGTACTTC	CASNPGLAGGAIGKNIQYF
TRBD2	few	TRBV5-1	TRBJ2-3	TGCGCCAGCAGCGACAGAGCGGGGGGGAGCGCAGATACGCAGTATTTT	CASSDRAGGSADTQYF
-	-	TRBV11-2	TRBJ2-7	TGTGCCAGCAGCTCCATCGACAGCCACACCTACGAGCAGTACTTC	CASSSIDSHTYEQYF
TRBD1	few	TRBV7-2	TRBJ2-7	TGTGCCAGCAGCTTACTCACTGGGACAGGGGCCTACGAGCAGTACTTC	CASSLLTGTGAYEQYF
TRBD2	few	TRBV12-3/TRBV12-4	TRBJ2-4	TGTGCCAGCAGGGGGACTAGCTTTGAAAACATTCAGTACTTC	CASRGTSFENIQYF
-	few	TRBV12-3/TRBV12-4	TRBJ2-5	TGTGCCAGCAAACAGACCGGGGACACGGTAAACCAAGAGACCCAGTACTTC	CASKQTGDTVNQETQYF
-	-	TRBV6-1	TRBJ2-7	TGTGCCAGCAGGGCGGGTACAGCGCACGAGCAGTACTTC	CASRAGTAHEQYF
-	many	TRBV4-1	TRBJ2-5	TGCGCCAGCAGCCAAGTTCCTTACCAAGAGACCCAGTACTTC	CASSQVPYQETQYF
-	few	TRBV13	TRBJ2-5	TGTGCCAGCAGCGCGCCGGGAGCCCAAGAGACCCAGTACTTC	CASSAPGAQETQYF
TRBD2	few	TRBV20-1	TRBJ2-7	TGCAGTGCTACTAGCGGGGGGGCCTACGAGCAGTACTTC	CSATSGGAYEQYF
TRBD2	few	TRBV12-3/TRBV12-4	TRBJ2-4	TGTGCCAGCAGTGGGGGACTAGCGGGGGTAGCCTGGGACATTCAGTACTTC	CASSGGLAGVAWDIQYF
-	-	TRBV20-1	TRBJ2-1	TGCAGTGCCAATACGGAATTGAGGGGACTGAATGAGCAGTTCTTC	CSANTELRGLNEQFF
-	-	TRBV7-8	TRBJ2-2	TGTGCCAGCAGCACTCGCCAGGACAGCAATATTCCGAACACCGGGGAGCTGTTTTTT	CASSTRQDSNIPNTGELFF
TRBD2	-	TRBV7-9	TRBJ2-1	TGTGCCAGCAGCGCCGTGAGCGGGGGGAGGGATGAGCAGTTCTTC	CASSAVSGGRDEQFF